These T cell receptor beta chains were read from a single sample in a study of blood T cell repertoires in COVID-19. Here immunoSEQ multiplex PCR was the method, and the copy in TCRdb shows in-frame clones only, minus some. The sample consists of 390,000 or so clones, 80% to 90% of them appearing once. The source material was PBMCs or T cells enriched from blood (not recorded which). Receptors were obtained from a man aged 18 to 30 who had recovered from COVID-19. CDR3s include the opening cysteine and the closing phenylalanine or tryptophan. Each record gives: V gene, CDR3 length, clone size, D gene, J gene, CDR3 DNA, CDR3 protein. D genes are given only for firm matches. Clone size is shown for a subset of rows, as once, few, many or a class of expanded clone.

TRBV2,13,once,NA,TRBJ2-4,TGTGCCAGCAGTGATTTAGGCGGAAACATTCAGTACTTC,CASSDLGGNIQYF
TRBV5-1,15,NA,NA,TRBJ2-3,TGCGCCAGCAGCTCCGACGGACGGGGAGGAGATACGCAGTATTTT,CASSSDGRGGDTQYF
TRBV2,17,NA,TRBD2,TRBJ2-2,TGTGCCAGCAGAGACGGGACTAGCGGGAGGAACACCGGGGAGCTGTTTTTT,CASRDGTSGRNTGELFF
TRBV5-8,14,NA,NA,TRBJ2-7,TGTGCCAGCAGCTTGCTGGGGCCTACCTACGAGCAGTACTTC,CASSLLGPTYEQYF
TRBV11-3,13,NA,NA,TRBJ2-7,TGTGCCAGCAGCTTAAGAACAGCCTACGAGCAGTACTTC,CASSLRTAYEQYF
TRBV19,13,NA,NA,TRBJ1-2,TGTGCCAGTAGTATACAGGGAATCTATGGCTACACCTTC,CASSIQGIYGYTF
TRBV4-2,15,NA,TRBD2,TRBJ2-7,TGTGCCAGCAGCCTTAGGACTAGCGGGAACTACGAGCAGTACTTC,CASSLRTSGNYEQYF
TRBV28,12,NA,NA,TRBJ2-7,TGTGCCAGCAACCAGCGGGCCTACGAGCAGTACTTC,CASNQRAYEQYF
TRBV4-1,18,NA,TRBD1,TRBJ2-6,TGCGCCAGCACCACGGGATCAGGGGGCGACTCTGGGGCCAACGTCCTGACTTTC,CASTTGSGGDSGANVLTF
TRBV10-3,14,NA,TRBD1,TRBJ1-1,TGTGCCATCAGGCTAACAGGGGTGGACACTGAAGCTTTCTTT,CAIRLTGVDTEAFF
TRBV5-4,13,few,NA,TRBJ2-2,TGTGCCACACAGGGCACGAACACCGGGGAGCTGTTTTTT,CATQGTNTGELFF
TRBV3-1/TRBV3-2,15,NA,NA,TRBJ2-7,TGTGCCAGCAGCCAAGCCGCGCCTTTCTCCTACGAGCAGTACTTC,CASSQAAPFSYEQYF
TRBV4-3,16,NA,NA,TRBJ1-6,TGCGCCAGCAGCCAAGATGTCAGGGGAGATAATTCACCCCTCCACTTT,CASSQDVRGDNSPLHF
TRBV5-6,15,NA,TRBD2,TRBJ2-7,TGTGCCAGCAGCTTAAGGACTAGCGGGACTTACGAGCAGTACTTC,CASSLRTSGTYEQYF
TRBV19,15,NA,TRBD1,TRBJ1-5,TGTGCCAGTAGTCCGTACAGGGGGCGGGCAGAGCCCCAGCATTTT,CASSPYRGRAEPQHF
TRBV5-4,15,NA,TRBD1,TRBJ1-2,TGTGCCAGCAGCCGAGGACAGGACGGCTCGACGGGCTACACCTTC,CASSRGQDGSTGYTF
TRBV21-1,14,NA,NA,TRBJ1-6,TGTGCCAGCAGCCGTCCTGAGGGGGATTCACCCCTCCACTTT,CASSRPEGDSPLHF
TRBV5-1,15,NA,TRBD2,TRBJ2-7,TGCGCCAGCAGCTTGTCCCAGCGGGATGGTTCCGAGCAGTACTTC,CASSLSQRDGSEQYF
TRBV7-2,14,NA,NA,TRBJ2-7,TGTGCCAGCAGCCAAGCGGTTCCCTCCTACGAGCAGTACTTC,CASSQAVPSYEQYF
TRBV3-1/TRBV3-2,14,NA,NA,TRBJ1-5,TGTGCCAGCAGCCAAGTGGGGGCGAGGCAGCCCCAGCATTTT,CASSQVGARQPQHF
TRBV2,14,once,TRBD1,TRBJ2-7,TGTGCCAGCAGTGGGACAGGATGGACCTACGAGCAGTACTTC,CASSGTGWTYEQYF
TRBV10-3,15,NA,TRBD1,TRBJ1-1,TGTGCCATCAGGGACAGGGGGTCTAAGAACACTGAAGCTTTCTTT,CAIRDRGSKNTEAFF
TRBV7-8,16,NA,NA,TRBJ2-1,TGTGCCAGCAGCTTAGTGGGGAATAGCGGTCGCGTTGAGCAGTTCTTC,CASSLVGNSGRVEQFF
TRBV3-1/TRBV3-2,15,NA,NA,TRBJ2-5,TGTGCCAGCAGCCAAATCCGCAACCCCGGGGAGACCCAGTACTTC,CASSQIRNPGETQYF
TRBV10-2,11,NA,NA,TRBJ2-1,TGCGCCAGCAGTGGGCGGTATGAGCAGTTCTTC,CASSGRYEQFF
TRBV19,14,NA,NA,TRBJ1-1,TGTGCCAGTAGTGCCGCCGACAGATACACTGAAGCTTTCTTT,CASSAADRYTEAFF
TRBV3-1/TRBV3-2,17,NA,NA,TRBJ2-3,TGTGCCAGCAGTCGCTACAGGCGAAGGAATACCACAGATACGCAGTATTTT,CASSRYRRRNTTDTQYF
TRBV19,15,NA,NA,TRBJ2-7,TGTGCCAGTAGTATAGGACACGTAGGAAGCTACGAGCAGTACTTC,CASSIGHVGSYEQYF
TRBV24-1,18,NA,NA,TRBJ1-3,TGTGCCACCAGTGATTTGCCATTCAGGGGTGGCTCTGGAAACACCATATATTTT,CATSDLPFRGGSGNTIYF
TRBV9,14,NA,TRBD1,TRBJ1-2,TGTGCCAGCAGCGTGGGGGACAGACCCTATGGCTACACCTTC,CASSVGDRPYGYTF
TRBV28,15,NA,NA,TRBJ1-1,TGTGCCAGCAGTTACCAAGCTGTCAGGGGCACTGAAGCTTTCTTT,CASSYQAVRGTEAFF
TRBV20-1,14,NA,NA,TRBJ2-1,TGCAGTGCTAGTAGTGGGAGAGGGTACAATGAGCAGTTCTTC,CSASSGRGYNEQFF
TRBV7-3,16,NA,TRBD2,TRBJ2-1,TGTGCCAGCAGCTTAATGGGGCTAGCGGGGGACAATGAGCAGTTCTTC,CASSLMGLAGDNEQFF
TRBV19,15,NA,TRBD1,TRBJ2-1,TGTGCCAGTAGTGTCGGACAGGGGGCAGGCCGTGAGCAGTTCTTC,CASSVGQGAGREQFF
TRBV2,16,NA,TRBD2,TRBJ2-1,TGTGCCAGCAGTGAACAAGCGGGACTCTCCTACAATGAGCAGTTCTTC,CASSEQAGLSYNEQFF
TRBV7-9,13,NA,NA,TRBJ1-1,TGTGCCAGCAGCTTAGAGATTCGGAGTGAAGCTTTCTTT,CASSLEIRSEAFF
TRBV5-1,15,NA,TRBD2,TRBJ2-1,TGCGCCAGCAGCTTAAGCGGGAAGGCGGACAATGAGCAGTTCTTC,CASSLSGKADNEQFF
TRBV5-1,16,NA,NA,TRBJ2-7,TGCGCCAGCAGCTTGGCGAGGGTTCGGAGCGCCTACGAGCAGTACTTC,CASSLARVRSAYEQYF
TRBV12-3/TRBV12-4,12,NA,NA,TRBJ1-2,TGTGCCAGCAGTTTTGGGAGGGTAGGCTACACCTTC,CASSFGRVGYTF
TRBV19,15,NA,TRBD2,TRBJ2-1,TGTGCCAGTAGTATAGTCGGACTAGCGGGAGTTGGGCAGTTCTTC,CASSIVGLAGVGQFF
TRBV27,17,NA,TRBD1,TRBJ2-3,TGTGCCAGCAGTTTATTGTTGGGACAGGGGGTAGGAGATACGCAGTATTTT,CASSLLLGQGVGDTQYF
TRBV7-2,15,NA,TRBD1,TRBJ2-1,TGTGCCAGCAGCTTAGGGGGGACAGGCTACAATGAGCAGTTCTTC,CASSLGGTGYNEQFF
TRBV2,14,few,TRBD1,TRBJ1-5,TGTGCCAGCAGTTGGGACAGGGGTTTTCAGCCCCAGCATTTT,CASSWDRGFQPQHF
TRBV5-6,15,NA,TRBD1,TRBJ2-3,TGTGCCAGCAGCTTGGGAGACAGGGCCACAGATACGCAGTATTTT,CASSLGDRATDTQYF
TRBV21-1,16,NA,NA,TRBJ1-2,TGTGCCAGCAGCAAAGGCGCAGGAGGACAGCCCAAGGGAGAAGCCTTC,CASSKGAGGQPKGEAF
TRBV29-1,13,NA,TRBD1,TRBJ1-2,TGCAGCGTAACAGGGGCCTCAGGCTATGGCTACACCTTC,CSVTGASGYGYTF
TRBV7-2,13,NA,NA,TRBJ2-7,TGTGCCAGCAGCTTTGGCGGTACCTACGAGCAGTACTTC,CASSFGGTYEQYF
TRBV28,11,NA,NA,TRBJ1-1,TGTGCCAGCAGTTTACGAGCCGAAGCTTTCTTT,CASSLRAEAFF
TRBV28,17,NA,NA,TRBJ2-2,TGTGCCAGCAGTTTAACTAAGCGGACAGCGAACACCGGGGAGCTGTTTTTT,CASSLTKRTANTGELFF
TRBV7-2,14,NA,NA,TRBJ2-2,TGTGCCAGCAGGACTGACGCGAACACCGGGGAGCTGTTTTTT,CASRTDANTGELFF
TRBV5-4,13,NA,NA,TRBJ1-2,TGTGCCAGCAGTTTAGAGGGGAGGGGAGGCTACACCTTC,CASSLEGRGGYTF
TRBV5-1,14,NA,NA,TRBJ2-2,TGCGCCAGCAGCTCCAACATTAACACCGGGGAGCTGTTTTTT,CASSSNINTGELFF
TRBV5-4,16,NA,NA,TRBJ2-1,TGTGCCAGCAGCTTGGATAGCCCGAGCTCCTACAATGAGCAGTTCTTC,CASSLDSPSSYNEQFF